A single T cell receptor (beta chain) is shown here with its context. The antigen is undetermined. This entry is derived from a study of Tregs in tolerant kidney transplant recipients. Study-level points and caveats: Activated donor B cell expansion appeared to reveal the most relevant donor-specific TCRbeta repertoire. No direct test of biological reproducibility was done here. The small number of patients limits these findings pending further validation.

Thawed PBMCs were FACS-sorted into unstimulated CD4+CD25+CD127- regulatory T cells, CD4+CD25- non-regulatory cells, CD4 and CD8 cells. Germline V lookup: CDR1 GTSNPN, CDR2 SVGIG (reference sequence). The germline V and J ends were trimmed by 0 bases and 4 bases, with 10 bases remaining between them. This CDR3 is built from 13 residues. Only in-frame clones appear in the TCRdb table, and some are missing; sequencing was by immunoSEQ multiplex PCR. The profile shows roughly 120,000 clones, around 94% of them singletons. The sequencing sample was made of CD4+ T cells from blood. This receptor was identified in a human donor in good health. The J gene is TRBJ2-7, the V gene TRBV30; D remains unclear. CDR3 nucleotide sequence: TGTGCCTGGAGTGTATTGCTGTCGTACGAGCAGTACTTC. Protein: CAWSVLLSYEQYF.